The entry below gives a single T cell receptor beta chain sequence along with its context. CDR3 length equals 16 residues. Trimming took 0 bases from V and 0 from J; bases not matched to a gene: 3. The germline V gene has CDR1 SGHNT and CDR2 YYREEE (reference sequence). The study drew participants aged about 18 to 95 years from about two dozen US areas. Allocation to cohorts depended on clinical history reported by the participants. The study recruited exposed participants who had met a COVID-19 case within 2 weeks before entry. The sample originates from a study of blood T cell repertoires in COVID-19. In the study overall: Nucleic acid was either cDNA or gDNA, and it came from T cells, B-cell-depleted T cells, or PBMCs.

Sequenced by immunoSEQ multiplex PCR; TCRdb stores in-frame clones only, minus some. The table records fewer than 250,000 clones, around 82% of them present only once. The sequence came from a middle-aged woman who had been exposed to COVID-19. Sample: PBMCs or T cells enriched from blood (not recorded which). The rearrangement joins TRBV5-4 to TRBJ1-1; TRBD1 aligns across 9 bases. CDR3 in amino acids: CASSLGTGALNTEAFF. CDR3 bases: TGTGCCAGCAGCTTGGGGACAGGGGCCCTGAACACTGAAGCTTTCTTT.